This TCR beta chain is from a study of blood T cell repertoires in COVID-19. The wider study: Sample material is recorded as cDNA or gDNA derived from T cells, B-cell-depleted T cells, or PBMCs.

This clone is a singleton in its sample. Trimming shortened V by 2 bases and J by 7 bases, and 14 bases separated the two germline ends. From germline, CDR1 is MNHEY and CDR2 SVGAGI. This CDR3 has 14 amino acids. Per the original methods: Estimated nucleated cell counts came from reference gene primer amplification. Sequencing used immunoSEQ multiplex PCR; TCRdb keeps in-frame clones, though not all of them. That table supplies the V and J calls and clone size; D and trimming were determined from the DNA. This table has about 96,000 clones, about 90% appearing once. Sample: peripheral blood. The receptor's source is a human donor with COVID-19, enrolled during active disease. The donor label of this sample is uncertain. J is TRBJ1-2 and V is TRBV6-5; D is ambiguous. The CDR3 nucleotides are TGTGCCAGCAGTTACACGCGGGTATCGGGTGGCTACACCTTC. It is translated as CASSYTRVSGGYTF.